This T cell receptor (beta chain) came from a study of T cell clonality in common variable immunodeficiency. The junction had 19 bases not matched to a gene; V was cut back by 2 bases and J by 0 bases. Per the germline V gene, CDR1 is KGHSH and CDR2 is LQKENI. This CDR3 has 21 residues. As to this clone: The antigen is unknown. The read halts 3 residues ahead of the CDR3 end, with the missing end drawn from the germline J gene. This CDR3 is also generated by other DNA sequences in the sample.

The assay was immunoSEQ multiplex PCR, and TCRdb's table has in-frame clones only and misses some. This sample comprises roughly 57,000 clones, none seen once only. The study's findings and limits: CVID subjects shared fewer TCRbeta clones than healthy controls did. CVID subjects had higher TCRbeta clonality than healthy controls, most marked in about a third. Fewer deletions and N-nucleotide insertions were reportedly seen in common variable immunodeficiency TCR beta sequences.

The chain links TRBV18 to TRBJ1-3, with TRBD1 identical over 7 bases. Sample: peripheral blood mononuclear cells. The clonotype was recovered from a person aged 18 to 70 in good health. CDR3 residues: CASSPISLNRGIPSSGNTIYF. The sequenced CDR3 bases are TGTGCCAGCTCACCAATTTCTCTGAACAGGGGTATCCCGTCCTCTGGAAACACC. Variable domain in full (rest from reference TRBV18 and TRBJ1-3): NAGVMQNPRHLVRRRGQEARLRCSPMKGHSHVYWYRQLPEEGLKFMVYLQKENIIDESGMPKERFSAEFPKEGPSILRIQQVVRGDSAAYFCASSPISLNRGIPSSGNTIYFGEGSWLTVV.